This T cell receptor (beta chain) was sequenced in a study of beta chain features in type 1 diabetes. Study-wide points: Significant though moderate, a shortening of TCRB CDR3s appeared in all four CD4+ subsets of Type 1 diabetes patients. For patients, the naive, central memory and Treg TCRB repertoires appeared more alike than for healthy donors.

As every portion of the isolated RNA was reverse transcribed, the sequencing read expressed TCRB transcripts. TCRdb's copy holds only in-frame clones and misses some; the assay was immunoSEQ multiplex PCR. The top ten clones hold less than 1.2% of a sample with 310,000 or so clones, 9.3% of them seen once. Comments on this clone: Its cognate antigen is unknown. The sample carries other DNA sequences with the same CDR3.

Germline loops: CDR1 KGHSH, CDR2 LQKENI. The CDR3 runs 14 residues. Unmatched junction bases numbered 2, after V lost 3 bases and J lost 3 bases. Sorted CD4+ subsets: naive, central memory, regulatory, stem cell-like memory (CD45RO/CCR7/CD25/CD127/CD95/CD27 panel). Populations obtained by sorting all exceeded 95% purity. This clonotype was obtained from a man between 25 and 39 years old with type 1 diabetes. The rearrangement links TRBV18 to TRBJ2-5; 9 bases are a match to TRBD2. Sequencing was performed on central memory CD4+ T cells from blood. DNA of the CDR3: TGTGCCAGCTCACCGCGGGGGGGAGAAGAGACCCAGTACTTC. Amino acid sequence: CASSPRGGEETQYF.